These T cell receptor beta chains were read from a single sample in a study of long-term antiretroviral therapy in people with HIV. This table comes from immunoSEQ multiplex PCR, and its TCRdb copy is limited to in-frame clones, with some not included. The table lists just over 20,000 clones, about 80% of them singletons. The material sequenced was unsorted PBMCs, taken 0.5 years after starting antiretroviral therapy. The receptors here all came from a man between 18 and 29 years old with HIV. CDR3s include the opening cysteine and the closing phenylalanine or tryptophan. The order of the fields is CDR3 DNA, CDR3 protein, J gene, D gene, clone size, V gene. A D gene is named only where the DNA matches it firmly. Clone size is given for some rows only: seen once, a few or many times, or a class if the clone is expanded.

TGTGCCAGCAGTTACGGGGGCCTCTACACAGATACGCAGTATTTT	CASSYGGLYTDTQYF	TRBJ2-3	.	.	TRBV6-5
TGTGCCAGCAGCTCCTCCCTTAGATACGAGCAGTACTTC	CASSSSLRYEQYF	TRBJ2-7	.	few	TRBV5-6
TGCGCCAGCAGCTTATGGGACAGCACCTACGAGCAGTACTTC	CASSLWDSTYEQYF	TRBJ2-7	TRBD1	few	TRBV5-1
TGTGCCAGCAGTCTACCAGGGGCCGAGCAGTACTTC	CASSLPGAEQYF	TRBJ2-7	.	.	TRBV13
TGTGCTAGCAGCTCGTATGATGGCAATCAGCCCCAGCATTTT	CASSSYDGNQPQHF	TRBJ1-5	.	.	TRBV7-9
TGCGCCAGCAGCCGAGGGGGACAGGGTATCTCCTACGAGCAGTACTTC	CASSRGGQGISYEQYF	TRBJ2-7	TRBD1	.	TRBV4-1
TGTGCCAGCACCCCAGGGGGCGCGGATGGCTACACCTTC	CASTPGGADGYTF	TRBJ1-2	TRBD1	.	TRBV6-5
TGTGCCAGCAGTTTACTCGGAGATGAAGAGACCCAGTACTTC	CASSLLGDEETQYF	TRBJ2-5	.	.	TRBV27
TGTGCCAGCAGTGGATACACCATATATTTT	CASSGYTIYF	TRBJ1-3	.	.	TRBV6-1
TGTGCCAGTAGTACGGTAGCGGGAAGCTACGAGCAGTACTTC	CASSTVAGSYEQYF	TRBJ2-7	TRBD2	.	TRBV19
TGTGCCATCAAAATAGTAGCGGGGACAGATACGCAGTATTTT	CAIKIVAGTDTQYF	TRBJ2-3	TRBD2	.	TRBV10-3
TGTGCCAGCAGTGTGGGAGAGACCCAGTACTTC	CASSVGETQYF	TRBJ2-5	.	.	TRBV25-1
TGTGCCAGCAGCGTATCAGCGGGAGGGGGTGGGACAGATACGCAGTATTTT	CASSVSAGGGGTDTQYF	TRBJ2-3	TRBD2	.	TRBV9
TGTGCCAGCTCACCCTCAGTGGGGGGCGGGCAGCCCCAGCATTTT	CASSPSVGGGQPQHF	TRBJ1-5	.	.	TRBV18
TGTGCCTCGGAGGCGAAACAAGGGACAGGAAACACTGAAGCTTTCTTT	CASEAKQGTGNTEAFF	TRBJ1-1	TRBD1	.	TRBV30
TGTGCCAGCAGCTTAGTCGCGGGCTCGGTCGATGGCGAGCAGTACTTC	CASSLVAGSVDGEQYF	TRBJ2-7	.	.	TRBV7-2
TGCGCCAGCAGCCAAGATCAGGGACAGGGGTACTACGAGCAGTACTTC	CASSQDQGQGYYEQYF	TRBJ2-7	TRBD1	.	TRBV4-3
TGTGCCAGCTCACCACGGGAGGGGGCAGGCTCTGGGGCCAACGTCCTGACTTTC	CASSPREGAGSGANVLTF	TRBJ2-6	.	.	TRBV18
TGTGCCAGCGGACCGGGACAGGGGGCGTTGGGCCCTGGGTCCTACGAGCAGTACTTC	CASGPGQGALGPGSYEQYF	TRBJ2-7	TRBD1	.	TRBV5-4
TGTGCCAGCAGCGATGGGACTAGCGTTTACAATGAGCAGTTCTTC	CASSDGTSVYNEQFF	TRBJ2-1	TRBD2	.	TRBV5-6
TGTGCCAGCAATGACAGGATAGGCAATGAAAAACTGTTTTTT	CASNDRIGNEKLFF	TRBJ1-4	.	.	TRBV2
TGTGCCACCCGATCGGACAGAAACACCGGGGAGCTGTTTTTT	CATRSDRNTGELFF	TRBJ2-2	.	.	TRBV7-3
TGTGCCAGCAGCTCGACCTTCTCTGGGGCCAACGTCCTGACTTTC	CASSSTFSGANVLTF	TRBJ2-6	.	.	TRBV11-3
TGTGCCAGCAGCTCCACAGGGGGTGGCACTGAAGCTTTCTTT	CASSSTGGGTEAFF	TRBJ1-1	TRBD1	.	TRBV7-9
TGCGCCAGCAGCCCCGGACTAGCGGGACCCTACGAGCAGTACTTC	CASSPGLAGPYEQYF	TRBJ2-7	TRBD2	.	TRBV5-4
TGTGCCAGTAGTATATTGGTTTTTAGCAATCAGCCCCAGCATTTT	CASSILVFSNQPQHF	TRBJ1-5	.	.	TRBV19
TGTGCCAGCGATAACAGGAGCTATAGCAATCAGCCCCAGCATTTT	CASDNRSYSNQPQHF	TRBJ1-5	.	few	TRBV28
TGTGCCAGCAGCCCCGGACAGGGGAAAAACACCGGGGAGCTGTTTTTT	CASSPGQGKNTGELFF	TRBJ2-2	TRBD1	.	TRBV9
TGTGCCACCAGCGGGAGTCCAGGGTCCGAGCAGTACTTC	CATSGSPGSEQYF	TRBJ2-7	.	.	TRBV15
TGTGCCAGCAGTGGGACGGATATCTACGAGCAGTACTTC	CASSGTDIYEQYF	TRBJ2-7	.	.	TRBV28
TGTGCCAGCAGCCTAAGTGTCGTAGAAACTGAAGCTTTCTTT	CASSLSVVETEAFF	TRBJ1-1	.	.	TRBV7-2
TGTGCCAGCAGTTTCTGGGAAGCTACTAACTATGGCTACACCTTC	CASSFWEATNYGYTF	TRBJ1-2	.	.	TRBV28